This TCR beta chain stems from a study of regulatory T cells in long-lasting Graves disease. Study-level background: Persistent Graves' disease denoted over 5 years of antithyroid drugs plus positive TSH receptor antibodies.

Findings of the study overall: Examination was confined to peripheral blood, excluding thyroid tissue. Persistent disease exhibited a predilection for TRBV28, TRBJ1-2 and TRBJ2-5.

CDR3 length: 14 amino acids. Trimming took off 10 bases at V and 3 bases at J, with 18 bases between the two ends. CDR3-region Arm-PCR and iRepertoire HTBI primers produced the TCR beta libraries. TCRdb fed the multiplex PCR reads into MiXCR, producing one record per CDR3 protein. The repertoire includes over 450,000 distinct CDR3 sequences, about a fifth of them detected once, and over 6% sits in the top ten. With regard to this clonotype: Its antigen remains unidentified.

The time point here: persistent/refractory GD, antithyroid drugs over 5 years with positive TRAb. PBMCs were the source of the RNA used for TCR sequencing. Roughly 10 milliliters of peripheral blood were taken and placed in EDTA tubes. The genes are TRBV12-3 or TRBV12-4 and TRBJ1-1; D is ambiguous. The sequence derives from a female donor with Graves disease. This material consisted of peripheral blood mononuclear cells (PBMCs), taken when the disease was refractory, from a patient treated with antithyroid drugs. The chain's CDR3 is CATNRSQFDTEAFF. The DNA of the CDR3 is TGTGCCACGAACCGGAGCCAATTTGACACTGAAGCTTTCTTT.